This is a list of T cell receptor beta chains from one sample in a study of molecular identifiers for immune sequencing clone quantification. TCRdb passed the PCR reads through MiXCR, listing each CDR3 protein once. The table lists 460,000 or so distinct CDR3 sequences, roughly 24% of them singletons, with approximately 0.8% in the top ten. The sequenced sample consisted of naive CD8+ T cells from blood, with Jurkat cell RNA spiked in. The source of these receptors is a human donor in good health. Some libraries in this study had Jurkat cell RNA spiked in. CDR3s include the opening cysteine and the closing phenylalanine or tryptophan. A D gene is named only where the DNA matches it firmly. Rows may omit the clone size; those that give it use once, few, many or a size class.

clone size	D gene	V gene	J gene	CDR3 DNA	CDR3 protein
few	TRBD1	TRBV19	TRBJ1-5	TGTGCCAGTCTTGTACAGGGGGCGAGCAATCAGCCCCAGCATTTT	CASLVQGASNQPQHF
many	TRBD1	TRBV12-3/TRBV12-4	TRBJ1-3	TGTGCCAGCAGTGCCCGGACAGGGGGCACTGGAAACACCATATATTTT	CASSARTGGTGNTIYF
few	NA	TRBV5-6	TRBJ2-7	TGTGCCAGCAGCCACGAAACCTACGAGCAGTACTTC	CASSHETYEQYF
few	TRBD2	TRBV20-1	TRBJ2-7	TGCAGTGCTAGAGATCCGGGAGGCCTCTCCTACGAGCAGTACTTC	CSARDPGGLSYEQYF
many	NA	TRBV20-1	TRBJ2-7	TGCAGTGCTAGACCCAAGACCAGCTACGAGCAGTACTTC	CSARPKTSYEQYF
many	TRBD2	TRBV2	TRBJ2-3	TGTGCCAGCAGGGAAACTAGCGACTCCACAGATACGCAGTATTTT	CASRETSDSTDTQYF
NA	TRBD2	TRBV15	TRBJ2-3	TGTGCCACCAGCAGAGAGGGTAGCGGGAGAGTGGGGACAGATACGCAGTATTTT	CATSREGSGRVGTDTQYF
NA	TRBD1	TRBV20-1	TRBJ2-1	TGCAGTGCCCGGGGACAGGGTTACAATGAGCAGTTCTTC	CSARGQGYNEQFF
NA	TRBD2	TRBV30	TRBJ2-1	TGTGCCTGGAGTGTGCTAGCGGTCTCCTACAATGAGCAGTTCTTC	CAWSVLAVSYNEQFF
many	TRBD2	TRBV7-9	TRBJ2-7	TGTGCCAGCAGCCCGAAGTTGGGACTAGCGGGAGACTCCTCCTACGAGCAGTACTTC	CASSPKLGLAGDSSYEQYF
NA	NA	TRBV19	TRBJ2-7	TGTGCCAGTAGTATTGCCCCATGGGGTTCCTACGAGCAGTACTTC	CASSIAPWGSYEQYF
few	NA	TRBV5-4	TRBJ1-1	TGTGCCAGCAGCTTGCAGGGGAGTGGGTACACTGAAGCTTTCTTT	CASSLQGSGYTEAFF
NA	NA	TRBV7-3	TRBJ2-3	TGTGCCAGCAGCATGACGACCGGGACATCTAATACGCAGTATTTT	CASSMTTGTSNTQYF
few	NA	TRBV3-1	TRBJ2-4	TGTGCCAGCAGCCAAGATTCTGGCCGCTGGCGCTTAGACGCCAAAAACATTCAGTACTTC	CASSQDSGRWRLDAKNIQYF
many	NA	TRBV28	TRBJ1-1	TGTGCCAGCACGATCAACCTGGTCACTGAAGCTTTCTTT	CASTINLVTEAFF
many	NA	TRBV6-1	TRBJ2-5	TGTGCCAGCAGCGCCACCGTCCCGTACAGAATCCAAGAGACCCAGTACTTC	CASSATVPYRIQETQYF
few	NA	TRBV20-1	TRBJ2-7	TGCAGTGCTGACAAGGGAAGCTCCTACGAGCAGTACTTC	CSADKGSSYEQYF
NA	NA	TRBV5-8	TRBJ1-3	TGTGCCAGCAGCTTGATAGTACAGAGCTCTGGAAACACCATATATTTT	CASSLIVQSSGNTIYF
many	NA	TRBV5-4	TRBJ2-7	TGTGCCAGCAGCTTGTGGGAAAGCGGCTACGAGCAGTACTTC	CASSLWESGYEQYF
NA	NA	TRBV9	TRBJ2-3	TGTGCCAGCGTAGACGGAGATACGCAGTATTTT	CASVDGDTQYF
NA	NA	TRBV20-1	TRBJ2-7	TGCAGTGCCGGGTTGGACGGGCGGATCTACGAGCAGTACTTC	CSAGLDGRIYEQYF
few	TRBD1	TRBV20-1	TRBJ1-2	TGCAGTGCTAGATTCCGCAGGGGGCAGGATGGCTACACCTTC	CSARFRRGQDGYTF
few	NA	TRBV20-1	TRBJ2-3	TGCAGTGCTAGAGATTATTTTGGGGATAGGAGGACGCAGTATTTT	CSARDYFGDRRTQYF
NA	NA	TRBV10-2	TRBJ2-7	TGCGCCAGCAGTGACTACTCCTACGAGCAGTACTTC	CASSDYSYEQYF
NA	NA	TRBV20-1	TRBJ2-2	TGCAGTGCTAGAAAGCTGGACACCGGGGAGCTGTTTTTT	CSARKLDTGELFF
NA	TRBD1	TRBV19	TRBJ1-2	TGTGCCAGTAGTAACGAACCGGGTCCACAGGGGGCTTACTATGGCTACACCTTC	CASSNEPGPQGAYYGYTF
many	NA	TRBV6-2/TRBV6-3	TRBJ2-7	TGTGCCAGCAGTTACCGGGACTCCTCCTACGAGCAGTACTTC	CASSYRDSSYEQYF
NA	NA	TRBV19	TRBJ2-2	TGTGCCAGTAGTATGGGGGAACCTATGACCACCGGGGAGCTGTTTTTT	CASSMGEPMTTGELFF
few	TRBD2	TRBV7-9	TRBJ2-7	TGTGCCAGCAGCTTAGCGTGGACTAGCGGGTCTTCTGAGCAGTACTTC	CASSLAWTSGSSEQYF
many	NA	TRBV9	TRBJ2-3	TGTGCCAGCAGCGTAGTCGGGACGACCTCAACAGATACGCAGTATTTT	CASSVVGTTSTDTQYF
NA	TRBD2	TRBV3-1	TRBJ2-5	TGTGCCAGCATCGGGTCCCGGGGGGTCACAGAGACCCAGTACTTC	CASIGSRGVTETQYF
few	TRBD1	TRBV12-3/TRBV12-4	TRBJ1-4	TGTGCCAGCAGTTTAGCGGACAGGGAGGTCGGTAATGAAAAACTGTTTTTT	CASSLADREVGNEKLFF
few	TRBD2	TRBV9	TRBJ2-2	TGTGCCACCGGGGCCGTAGCGGGAGGCACCGGGGAGCTGTTTTTT	CATGAVAGGTGELFF
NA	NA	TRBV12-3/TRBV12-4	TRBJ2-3	TGTGCCAGCAGTGGGGGAAACACAGATGCGCAGTATTTT	CASSGGNTDAQYF
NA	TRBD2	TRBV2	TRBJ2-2	TGTGCCAGCAGAGAACTAGCGGGGGGCCCCCGAGGCGGGGAGCTGTTTTTT	CASRELAGGPRGGELFF
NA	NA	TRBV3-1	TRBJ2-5	TGTGCCAGCCGCTACCTCGACCAAGAGACCCAGTACTTC	CASRYLDQETQYF
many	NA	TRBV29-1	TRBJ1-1	TGCAGCGTTGCCCCTTCAGCTTTCTTT	CSVAPSAFF
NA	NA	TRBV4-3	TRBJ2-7	TGCGCCAGCAGCCCCTATCGCGGGGTCGAGCAGTACTTC	CASSPYRGVEQYF
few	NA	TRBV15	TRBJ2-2	TGTGCCACCAGCGAAGGGGTAACGAACACCGGGGAGCTGTTTTTT	CATSEGVTNTGELFF
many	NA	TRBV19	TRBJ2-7	TGTGCCAGTAGTTTAAGGCAGGACTCCTACGAGCAGTACTTC	CASSLRQDSYEQYF